Below are 11 T cell receptor beta chains sequenced from a single sample in a study of blood T cell repertoires in COVID-19. Generated by immunoSEQ multiplex PCR, the TCRdb table keeps only in-frame clones and is missing some. The data show 300,000 or so clones, more than 75% seen once. Material for sequencing was PBMCs or T cells enriched from blood (not recorded which). The receptors come from a woman younger than 30 who had recovered from COVID-19.

V usage is TRBV5-1 and J usage is TRBJ2-7; a possible D gene is TRBD1 (5 bases). V lost 4 bases and J lost 7, with 24 bases in between. Germline CDR1 and CDR2: SGHRS and YFSETQ. This CDR3 has 16 amino acids. The CDR3 reads CASSAGQGHPPSEQYF. Here the CDR3 DNA reads TGCGCCAGCAGCGCAGGGCAAGGACACCCACCTTCGGAGCAGTACTTC. Full variable domain (missing parts from reference TRBV5-1 and TRBJ2-7): KAGVTQTPRYLIKTRGQQVTLSCSPISGHRSVSWYQQTPGQGLQFLFEYFSETQRNKGNFPGRFSGRQFSNSRSEMNVSTLELGDSALYLCASSAGQGHPPSEQYFGPGTRLTVT.

This clone was seen only once. CDR3 sequence: CASRGLASETQYF. Here the CDR3 DNA reads TGTGCCAGCAGAGGACTAGCGTCAGAGACCCAGTACTTC. The chain employs TRBV9 and TRBJ2-5; 9 nucleotides line up with TRBD2. CDR1 and CDR2 from the germline V gene are SGDLS and YYNGEE. The ends lost 5 bases at V and 4 bases at J; junction bases unmatched: 3. CDR3 length: 13 residues.

This chain joins TRBV19 and TRBJ1-6, with 7 bases matching TRBD1. The CDR3 loop spans 14 amino acids. Trimming at V came to 4 bases and at J to 13 bases, leaving 10 bases not matched to a gene. The germline V gene encodes CDR1 LNHDA and CDR2 SQIVND (reference sequence). Here the CDR3 DNA reads TGTGCCAGTAGTAACCGGGACAGATTACCGCCCCTCCACTTT. Residues: CASSNRDRLPPLHF. Full variable domain (missing parts from reference TRBV19 and TRBJ1-6): DGGITQSPKYLFRKEGQNVTLSCEQNLNHDAMYWYRQDPGQGLRLIYYSQIVNDFQKGDIAEGYSVSREKKESFPLTVTSAQKNPTAFYLCASSNRDRLPPLHFGNGTRLTVT.

The V call is TRBV6-5, the J call TRBJ1-2; TRBD1 matches 7 bases. Germline CDR1 MNHEY, CDR2 SVGAGI. The V and J ends lost 8 bases and 3 bases, in that order; junction bases with no gene match: 12. The CDR3 consists of 15 residues. CDR3 sequence: CASRPETGPYYGYTF. CDR3 nucleotides: TGTGCCAGCCGCCCCGAGACAGGGCCGTACTATGGCTACACCTTC.

CDR3 DNA: TGTGCCAGCAGCCAAGACCTGACCGGACTGGGCAGGGGCTACACCTTC. It yields the protein CASSQDLTGLGRGYTF. The chain links TRBV3-1 (or the pseudogene TRBV3-2) to TRBJ1-2; the D is unclear. Germline-derived CDR1 and CDR2 are LGHDT and YNNKEL (reference sequence). The CDR3 totals 16 residues. Trimming removed 0 bases at V and 8 bases at J, with 19 bases between.

The chain employs TRBV4-2 and TRBJ1-6; D uncertain. Between the trimmed V and J ends, which lost 4 bases and 6 bases, there was a span of 10 bases. CDR3 size: 14 residues. Germline CDR1 and CDR2: LGHNA and YNFKEQ. The CDR3 loop is CASSLWEGNSPLHF. In DNA, the CDR3 is TGTGCCAGCAGCCTTTGGGAGGGTAATTCACCCCTCCACTTT.

V is TRBV27 and J is TRBJ1-2; no firm D call. The CDR3 covers 15 residues. Deletions cut 8 bases from V and 4 bases from J, with 20 bases between. The germline CDR1 and CDR2 sequences are MNHEY and SMNVEV (reference sequence). CDR3 bases: TGTGCCAGCGAGGCCGTTCCCCGGGAGTCCTATGGCTACACCTTC. Residues: CASEAVPRESYGYTF.

The chain recombines TRBV24-1 with TRBJ1-4; a weak D match, TRBD1 (5 bases). The ends were cut back, 5 bases at V and 3 bases at J, with 18 bases in the middle. Germline V gene sequence: CDR1 KGHDR, CDR2 SFDVKD. The CDR3 covers 17 residues. Here the CDR3 DNA reads TGTGCCACCAGTGGTACGTCGCAGACAGAATCTAATGAAAAACTGTTTTTT. Encoded protein: CATSGTSQTESNEKLFF.

On this clone itself: Other DNA sequences in the same sample also yield this CDR3. J is TRBJ1-2 and V is TRBV18; D is uncertain. V shed 3 bases and J shed 3 bases, with 5 bases lying between them. Germline assignment: CDR1 KGHSH and CDR2 LQKENI. The CDR3 length is 12 residues. The CDR3 bases are TGTGCCAGCTCACCCACGGACTATGGCTACACCTTC. This codes for CASSPTDYGYTF.

The chain has TRBV4-2 and TRBJ2-6; D is uncertain. Trimming left V 4 bases short and J 0 bases short, with 7 bases between. The CDR3 has 15 amino acids. CDR1 and CDR2 (germline): LGHNA, YNFKEQ. This chain's CDR3 is CASSRDGSGANVLTF. The CDR3 DNA is TGTGCCAGCAGCCGAGACGGCTCTGGGGCCAACGTCCTGACTTTC.

In this sample, this clone turned up a few times. The rearrangement uses TRBV10-3 and TRBJ1-1; TRBD1 aligns across 8 bases. From germline, CDR1 is ENHRY and CDR2 SYGVKD. CDR3 length: 13 residues. With 6 bases clipped from V and 6 bases from J, the junction kept 6 bases outside the gene matches. The CDR3 region has the DNA TGTGCCATCAGAAAAGGACAGGGTTCTGAAGCTTTCTTT. Translating it yields CAIRKGQGSEAFF.